One TCR beta chain is described in this entry. The data are from a study of cytomegalovirus exposure and HLA in healthy donors. PCR was performed using 60 Vbeta and 13 Jbeta primers. TCRdb keeps only in-frame clones here, not all; method: immunoSEQ multiplex PCR. The sample contains 150,000 or so clones, 70% to 80% of which appear only once. The receptor comes from a middle-aged man in good health and CMV-seropositive. Sequencing was done on a sample of PBMCs.

CDR3 loop: CASTDQGGYTF. For the CDR3, the DNA is TGTGCCAGTACCGACCAGGGTGGCTACACCTTC. The V and J genes are TRBV19 and TRBJ1-2; D may be TRBD1 (5 bases). V shed 7 bases and J shed 7 bases, with 10 bases lying between them. There are 11 residues in the CDR3. Per germline, CDR1 LNHDA and CDR2 SQIVND (reference sequence).